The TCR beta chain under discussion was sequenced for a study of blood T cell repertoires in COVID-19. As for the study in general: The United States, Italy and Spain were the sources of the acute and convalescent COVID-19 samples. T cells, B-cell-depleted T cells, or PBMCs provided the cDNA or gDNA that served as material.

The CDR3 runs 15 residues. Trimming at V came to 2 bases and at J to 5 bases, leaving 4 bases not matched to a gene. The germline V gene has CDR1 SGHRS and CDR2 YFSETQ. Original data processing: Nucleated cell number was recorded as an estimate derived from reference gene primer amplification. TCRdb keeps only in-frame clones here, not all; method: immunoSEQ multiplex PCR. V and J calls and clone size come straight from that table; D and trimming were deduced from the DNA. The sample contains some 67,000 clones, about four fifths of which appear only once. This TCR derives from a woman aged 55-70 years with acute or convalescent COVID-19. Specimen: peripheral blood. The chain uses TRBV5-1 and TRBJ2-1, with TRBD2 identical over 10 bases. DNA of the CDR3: TGCGCCAGCAGCTTCAGCGGGGGGGCTAACAATGAGCAGTTCTTC. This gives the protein CASSFSGGANNEQFF. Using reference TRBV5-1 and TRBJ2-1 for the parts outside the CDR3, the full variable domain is KAGVTQTPRYLIKTRGQQVTLSCSPISGHRSVSWYQQTPGQGLQFLFEYFSETQRNKGNFPGRFSGRQFSNSRSEMNVSTLELGDSALYLCASSFSGGANNEQFFGPGTRLTVL.